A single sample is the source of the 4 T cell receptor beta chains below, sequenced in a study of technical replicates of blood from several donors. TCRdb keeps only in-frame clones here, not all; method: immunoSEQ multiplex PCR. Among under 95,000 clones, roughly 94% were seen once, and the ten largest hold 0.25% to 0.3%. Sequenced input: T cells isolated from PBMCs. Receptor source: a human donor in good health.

CDR3 DNA: TGTGCCAGCAGTCCGACAGGGGCGAGCAATCAGCCCCAGCATTTT. This encodes CASSPTGASNQPQHF. This rearrangement joins TRBV6-1 to TRBJ1-5; 8 bases align to TRBD1. V gave up 5 bases and J gave up 1 base; unmatched junction bases: 4. Germline V gene sequence: CDR1 MNHNS, CDR2 SASEGT. This CDR3 comprises 15 residues.

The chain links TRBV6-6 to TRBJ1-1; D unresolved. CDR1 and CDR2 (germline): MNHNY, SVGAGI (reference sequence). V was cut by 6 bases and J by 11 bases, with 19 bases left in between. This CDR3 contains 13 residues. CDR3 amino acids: CASSPLPDTSAFF. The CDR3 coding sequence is TGTGCCAGCAGCCCCTTACCTGACACGAGTGCTTTCTTT.

CDR3 coding DNA: TGTGCCAGCAGCCGACAGGGTGAAGACCATGAAAAACTGTTTTTT. Translation: CASSRQGEDHEKLFF. The chain uses TRBV5-4 and TRBJ1-4; TRBD1 matches 7 bases. J was trimmed by 6 bases and V by 4 bases; bases with no gene match: 9. From germline, CDR1 is SGHNT and CDR2 YYREEE (reference sequence). This CDR3 region has 15 residues.

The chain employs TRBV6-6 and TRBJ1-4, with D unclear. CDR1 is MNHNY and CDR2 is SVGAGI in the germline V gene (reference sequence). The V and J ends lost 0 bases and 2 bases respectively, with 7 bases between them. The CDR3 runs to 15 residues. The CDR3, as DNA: TGTGCCAGCAGTTACTCCCGAGCGACTAATGAAAAACTGTTTTTT. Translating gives CASSYSRATNEKLFF.